This is a list of T cell receptor beta chains from one sample in a study of cytomegalovirus exposure and HLA in healthy donors. Clones were read by immunoSEQ multiplex PCR, and TCRdb kept only the in-frame ones, dropping some. The repertoire has about 130,000 clones, around 92% of them found once; the top ten carry 3% to 3.5%. Specimen: PBMCs. Receptor source: a man aged 25-40 years in good health and CMV-seronegative. The CDR3 runs from the conserved cysteine through the conserved F or W.

v_call cdr3_aa
TRBV5-4 CASSLGTGWAYEQYF
TRBV6-1 CASSVKTGAGELFF
TRBV6-5 CASSYRQDNSPLHF
TRBV10-1 CASSDKGVYTGELFF
TRBV28 CASRGQGAYEQYF
TRBV7-2 CASSIGTGRETQYF
TRBV6-1 CASSVVDRGAYNEQFF
TRBV6-1 CASSGQVNNYGYTF
TRBV19 CASSIFGGLQPSPLHF
TRBV15 CATSRLPWTSGQFSYNEQFF
TRBV28 CASTLGGALNTEAFF
TRBV5-1 CASSPGLAGGPGTDTQYF
TRBV4-2 CASSQGGGATDTQYF
TRBV5-1 CASSLGQGGMDTQYF
TRBV27 CASRKPGTGVEGYTF
TRBV4-1 CASSPVPAGTYEQYF
TRBV27 CASSPPGQGPRGVSGELFF
TRBV18 CASSPSGLAVETQYF
TRBV7-2 CASSSSPGPGSGKETQYF
TRBV10-3 CAISEGVLVTNHEAFF
TRBV29-1 CSVPGRTDASGANVLTF
TRBV27 CASSSTGGASQEQYF
TRBV7-2 CASSPGEHPYNEQFF
TRBV4-2 CASSQVDEYSSYNEQFF
TRBV10-3 CAIKTDRGNSPLHF
TRBV7-2 CASSLPGTGRSPLHF
TRBV4-1 CASSQVVTLNTEAFF
TRBV7-6 CASSSGMTGRGEKLFF
TRBV27 CASSTPGTGYEEQYF
TRBV7-9 CASSLQGIGKETQYF
TRBV27 CASSPGTGPNYGYTF
TRBV6-6 CASSPAMAPASPLHF
TRBV27 CASRPGQGRIREKLFF
TRBV5-4 CASSFNLPRTEAFF
TRBV7-2 CASSLDPSSYEQYF
TRBV6-6 CASSYPGQPQHF
TRBV4-3 CASSSQTHTMGNTIYF
TRBV5-1 CASSLALGLAGTRNEQFF